The 24 T cell receptor beta chains given below trace back to one sample, sequenced in a study of CD8 T cells in Susac syndrome. It was with random hexamers that roughly 0.45 to 1 ug RNA was reverse transcribed. TCRdb re-called the immunoSEQ multiplex PCR reads with MiXCR, one entry per CDR3 protein. The sample holds a few hundred thousand distinct CDR3 sequences, 90% to 95% seen once. The sample taken for sequencing was CD4+ T cells from PBMCs. The receptors here all came from a human donor with multiple sclerosis.

The V gene is TRBV12-3 or TRBV12-4, the J gene TRBJ1-1; D gene ambiguous. Trimming shortened V by 5 bases and J by 0 bases, and 19 bases separated the two germline ends. The CDR3 contains 17 residues. The CDR3 nucleotides read TGTGCCAGCAGTCCCCCCGGGTCTCGGAGCTTGAACACTGAAGCTTTCTTT. Translating it yields CASSPPGSRSLNTEAFF.

This clonotype is a singleton in its sample. The chain carries TRBV5-6 and TRBJ2-1, with D possibly TRBD2 on 5 matching bases. V lost 3 bases, J lost 7 bases, and 17 bases lay in between. Germline-derived CDR1 and CDR2 are SGHDT and YYEEEE. The CDR3 consists of 15 residues. In DNA, the CDR3 is TGTGCCAGCAGCTCACCGGGATATCCTAGTAATGAGCAGTTCTTC. As protein: CASSSPGYPSNEQFF.

CDR3 DNA: TGTGCCAGCAGCCAGGGGGGACGAAGCACAGATACGCAGTATTTT. Translating gives CASSQGGRSTDTQYF. The chain is built from TRBV7-2 and TRBJ2-3, with a tentative D call TRBD1 (7 bases). Trimming took 5 bases from V and 0 from J, leaving 12 bases between them. CDR1 is SGHTA and CDR2 is FQGNSA in the germline V gene. The CDR3 runs to 15 residues.

This chain links TRBV24-1 with TRBJ2-7; the match to TRBD1 covers 9 bases. Per the germline V gene, CDR1 is KGHDR and CDR2 is SFDVKD. This CDR3 is built from 15 residues. Trimming removed 6 bases from V and 2 bases from J; junction bases left unmatched: 7. The CDR3 region is CATSLHRDRAYEQYF. CDR3 DNA: TGTGCCACCAGTCTACACCGGGACAGGGCCTACGAGCAGTACTTC.

The rearrangement uses TRBV4-3 and TRBJ2-1; a possible D gene is TRBD2 (7 bases). The CDR3 totals 17 residues. Germline V gene data show CDR1 as LGHNA and CDR2 as YSLEER. V was shortened by 4 bases and J by 5 bases, with 21 bases between the two germline ends. CDR3 DNA: TGCGCCAGCAGCCGCGGAGGGGGGCGGGAGAGGGACAATGAGCAGTTCTTC. It is translated as CASSRGGGRERDNEQFF.

CDR3 bases: TGTGCCAGCAGCTTACCGGACAGGGGCGTCAATGAGCAGTTCTTC. Encoded protein: CASSLPDRGVNEQFF. The chain employs TRBV7-3 and TRBJ2-1; TRBD1 matches 9 bases. The J segment lost 6 bases and the V segment lost 2 bases, leaving 5 bases of the junction unmatched. The CDR3 covers 15 residues. Germline CDR1 and CDR2: SGHTA and FQGTGA.

In DNA, the CDR3 is TGTGCCAGCAGCCAAGAGACTAGCAGGTCGGATACGCAGTATTTT. It yields the protein CASSQETSRSDTQYF. V is TRBV14 and J is TRBJ2-3; 7 positions agree with TRBD2. V was pared by 0 bases and J by 6 bases, with 6 bases of the junction left unmatched. CDR1 is SGHDN, CDR2 FVKESK, per germline. This CDR3 is built from 15 residues.

CDR3 in amino acids: CASSEIGPGQGHTGELFF. The CDR3 DNA is TGCGCCAGCAGTGAGATAGGACCGGGACAGGGTCACACCGGGGAGCTGTTTTTT. This chain connects TRBV10-1 to TRBJ2-2; 9 bases line up with TRBD1. Germline V gene sequence: CDR1 WNHNN, CDR2 SYGVQD (reference sequence). V lost 2 bases and J lost 3; bases outside the gene matches: 10. The CDR3 is 18 amino acids.

This clonotype was found a few times. The chain carries TRBV24-1 and TRBJ2-1; 8 positions agree with TRBD2. CDR1 is KGHDR and CDR2 is SFDVKD in the germline V gene. The trim removed 3 bases at V and 1 base at J, leaving 4 bases unmatched. The CDR3 length is 16 residues. The CDR3 bases are TGTGCCACCAGTGATCCCAGCGGGAGTTCCTACAATGAGCAGTTCTTC. It encodes CATSDPSGSSYNEQFF.

The rearrangement joins TRBV30 to TRBJ2-1; 10 bases map to TRBD1. Trimming took 2 bases from V and 8 from J; bases not matched to a gene: 6. The CDR3 consists of 14 residues. Germline-derived CDR1 and CDR2 are GTSNPN and SVGIG (reference sequence). Here the CDR3 reads CAWSFGQGVDEQFF. The DNA for the CDR3 is TGTGCCTGGAGTTTTGGACAGGGGGTCGATGAGCAGTTCTTC.

This clonotype appeared a single time. In nucleotides, the CDR3 is TGTGCCAGCAGCTTGCAGGGAGGCCGGGGGAGCAATCAGCCCCAGCATTTT. It translates to CASSLQGGRGSNQPQHF. The chain couples TRBV5-8 to TRBJ1-5, with D possibly matching TRBD1 (5 bases). The length of the CDR3 is 17 residues. Germline V gene sequence: CDR1 SGHTS, CDR2 YDEGEE. V shed 1 base and J shed 1 base, with 15 bases lying between them.

In this sample, this clonotype turned up once. CDR3 coding DNA: TGTGCCAGTAGTATAGGAGGAGCGGAGTATGAGCAGTTCTTC. Residues: CASSIGGAEYEQFF. The chain joins TRBV19 to TRBJ2-1; D might be TRBD2 (5 bases). CDR3 length: 14 residues. V was trimmed by 1 base and J by 8 bases, leaving 12 bases between them. The germline gives CDR1 LNHDA, CDR2 SQIVND (reference sequence).

The chain joins TRBV18 to TRBJ1-1, with D possibly matching TRBD1 (5 bases). Germline CDR1 reads KGHSH; CDR2 reads LQKENI. V was cut by 10 bases and J by 1 base, with 13 bases left in between. The CDR3 covers 13 residues. CDR3 sequence reads: CATALQENTEAFF. The CDR3, as DNA: TGTGCCACCGCCCTACAGGAGAACACTGAAGCTTTCTTT. The full variable domain, in which reference TRBV18 and TRBJ1-1 provide the parts outside the CDR3, is NAGVMQNPRHLVRRRGQEARLRCSPMKGHSHVYWYRQLPEEGLKFMVYLQKENIIDESGMPKERFSAEFPKEGPSILRIQQVVRGDSAAYFCATALQENTEAFFGQGTRLTVV.

The chain employs TRBV18 and TRBJ2-2; the D is unclear. V dropped 2 bases and J dropped 2 bases, with 9 bases sitting between them. Germline V gene lookup returns CDR1 KGHSH and CDR2 LQKENI. The CDR3 contains 15 residues. DNA of the CDR3: TGTGCCAGCTCACCAACACGAGGAAACACCGGGGAGCTGTTTTTT. Protein: CASSPTRGNTGELFF.

Here the CDR3 reads CASSLGPRGGVNTEAFF. The CDR3 DNA reads TGTGCCAGCAGCTTAGGCCCGCGGGGGGGCGTGAACACTGAAGCTTTCTTT. This sequence joins TRBV7-9 and TRBJ1-1, with a weak D call TRBD1 (6 bases). Germline CDR1 and CDR2: SEHNR and FQNEAQ (reference sequence). V was pared by 1 base and J by 0 bases, with 15 bases between. The CDR3 spans 17 residues.

This chain uses TRBV12-3 or TRBV12-4 with TRBJ2-1; 8 bases are a match to TRBD2. The length of the CDR3 is 14 residues. With V trimmed by 8 bases and J by 4 bases, 7 bases remained unmatched. The CDR3 sequence is CASGIAGLYNEQFF. The CDR3 DNA follows: TGTGCCAGCGGGATAGCGGGACTATACAATGAGCAGTTCTTC.

The chain couples TRBV20-1 to TRBJ1-1; 7 nucleotides align to TRBD1. The CDR3 contains 15 residues. CDR1 is DFQATT, CDR2 SNEGSKA, per germline (reference sequence). The trim removed 6 bases at V and 6 bases at J, leaving 16 bases unmatched. The CDR3 coding sequence is TGCAGTGCACAGAGGGGGCCCAGATGGATAGCTGAAGCTTTCTTT. Protein: CSAQRGPRWIAEAFF.

The table lists this clonotype with a count of one. The rearrangement links TRBV24-1 to TRBJ2-2, with TRBD1 matching over 7 bases. In germline, CDR1 is KGHDR, CDR2 SFDVKD. V lost 5 bases and J lost 5; bases outside the gene matches: 4. The CDR3 is made up of 14 amino acids. The CDR3 DNA follows: TGTGCCACCAGTGGGCTGACAGGGACCGGGGAGCTGTTTTTT. Translation gives CATSGLTGTGELFF.

A few counts support this clonotype. CDR3 residues: CASSLGWVGGYTF. DNA of the CDR3: TGTGCCAGCAGCTTAGGGTGGGTTGGTGGCTACACCTTC. This chain links TRBV7-2 with TRBJ1-2; unclear D gene. Germline CDR1 and CDR2: SGHTA and FQGNSA. This CDR3 is built from 13 residues. The V gene lost 1 base and the J gene lost 7 bases, with 10 bases spanning the gap.

V is TRBV23-1 and J is TRBJ2-1; 7 bases are shared with TRBD1. TRBV23-1 is noted as an ORF with a role that remains uncertain. This CDR3 has 13 residues. Trimming at V came to 6 bases and at J to 4 bases, leaving 3 bases not matched to a gene. Here the CDR3 reads CASRDRLYNEQFF. For the CDR3, the DNA is TGCGCCAGCAGGGACAGGCTGTACAATGAGCAGTTCTTC.

The V and J genes are TRBV7-2 and TRBJ2-1, with 7 bases aligning to TRBD2. The germline V gene encodes CDR1 SGHTA and CDR2 FQGNSA. This CDR3 spans 15 amino acids. Losses at the gene ends were 0 bases for V and 5 bases for J; bases not matched to a gene: 4. The CDR3, as DNA: TGTGCCAGCAGCTTAGCGTGGACTAGAAACAATGAGCAGTTCTTC. This encodes CASSLAWTRNNEQFF.

The CDR3 DNA reads as TGTGCCAGCAGTTACTCGATAGTGCTAGTAGCATATGAGCAGTTCTTC. Protein: CASSYSIVLVAYEQFF. This sequence joins TRBV6-2 or TRBV6-3 and TRBJ2-1; D is undetermined. Germline CDR1 is MNHEY and CDR2 is SVGEGT. The CDR3 has 16 residues. V lost 0 bases, J lost 8 bases, and 17 bases lay in between.

This clonotype was seen a few times. V usage is TRBV6-1 and J usage is TRBJ2-7; weak D call: TRBD1 (5 bases). Germline values: CDR1 MNHNS, CDR2 SASEGT. This CDR3 is 12 amino acids long. V gave up 7 bases and J gave up 3 bases, with 10 bases separating them. CDR3 nucleotides: TGTGCCAGCAACGACAGTGACTACGAGCAGTACTTC. Translating gives CASNDSDYEQYF.

This chain connects TRBV7-8 to TRBJ2-5; 9 bases align to TRBD2. Germline CDR1 is SGHVS and CDR2 is FQNEAQ. This CDR3 has 18 amino acids. V lost 2 bases to trimming and J lost 1 base; unmatched junction nucleotides: 11. Written as DNA, the CDR3 is TGTGCCAGCAGCTTATTTTACGCGGCTAGCGGGGCCCAAGAGACCCAGTACTTC. As protein: CASSLFYAASGAQETQYF.